These 18 T cell receptor beta chains were sequenced from one sample in a study of blood T cell repertoires in COVID-19. Profiling relied on immunoSEQ multiplex PCR, and the TCRdb table lists in-frame clones only, not all of them. The sample includes 100,000 to 150,000 clones, around 89% of them seen just once. The sequenced sample consisted of peripheral blood. These receptors were obtained from a human donor in a cohort sampled during active COVID-19.

V is TRBV27 and J is TRBJ2-2; 7 nucleotides align to TRBD1. Trimming took 0 bases from V and 6 from J; bases not matched to a gene: 4. The germline gives CDR1 MNHEY, CDR2 SMNVEV (reference sequence). The CDR3 is 15 amino acids. The CDR3 region is CASSLSGTVAGELFF. The CDR3 DNA is TGTGCCAGCAGTTTATCCGGGACAGTGGCCGGGGAGCTGTTTTTT.

The chain is built from TRBV28 and TRBJ2-7; a possible D gene is TRBD1 (6 bases). This CDR3 region has 14 residues. The germline V gene encodes CDR1 MDHEN and CDR2 SYDVKM. The V end lost 7 bases, the J end lost 2 bases, and 15 bases lay between the germline ends. CDR3 amino acids: CASTPLDSAYEQYF. The CDR3 DNA is TGTGCCAGCACCCCTCTGGACAGTGCCTACGAGCAGTACTTC.

This clone was detected only once. The chain combines TRBV19 with TRBJ1-2; D may be TRBD1 (5 bases). The V and J ends lost 5 bases and 8 bases respectively, with 12 bases between them. Germline V gene lookup returns CDR1 LNHDA and CDR2 SQIVND (reference sequence). CDR3 length equals 12 residues. The CDR3 region is CASSSRAAGYTF. CDR3 DNA: TGTGCCAGTAGTTCCAGGGCGGCGGGCTACACCTTC.

This sequence joins TRBV7-9 and TRBJ2-2; 8 nucleotides align to TRBD1. The ends lost 4 bases at V and 2 bases at J; junction bases unmatched: 3. CDR1 and CDR2 from the germline V gene are SEHNR and FQNEAQ (reference sequence). The CDR3 has 15 amino acids. The CDR3 region is CASSSDRANTGELFF. Here the CDR3 DNA reads TGTGCCAGCAGCTCGGACAGGGCCAACACCGGGGAGCTGTTTTTT.

The chain's CDR3 is CASSLGQNNEQFF. CDR3 DNA: TGTGCCAGCAGTTTAGGACAGAACAATGAGCAGTTCTTC. V and J are TRBV28 and TRBJ2-1; possibly TRBD1 for D (6 bases). V was trimmed by 2 bases and J by 5 bases, leaving 7 bases between them. This CDR3 has 13 residues. The V gene's germline CDR1 is MDHEN and CDR2 SYDVKM.

V and J are TRBV21-1 and TRBJ2-1; no DNA check was done on the table's D call, TRBD2. TRBV21-1 is flagged as a pseudogene. The CDR3 has 16 amino acids. The CDR3 here is CASSLVTTSGGNEQFF. Here the CDR3 DNA reads TGTGCCAGCAGCCTGGTAACAACTAGCGGGGGAAATGAGCAGTTCTTC.

This clone was seen a single time. The chain joins TRBV7-6 to TRBJ2-1; 10 nucleotides align to TRBD1. The germline V gene encodes CDR1 SGHVS and CDR2 FNYEAQ. The ends lost 2 bases at V and 4 bases at J; junction bases unmatched: 2. The CDR3 extends over 15 amino acids. The CDR3 coding sequence is TGTGCCAGCAGCTTACGACAGGGGGCTTACAATGAGCAGTTCTTC. This codes for CASSLRQGAYNEQFF. The variable domain in full, with the rest retrieved from reference TRBV7-6 and TRBJ2-1, is GAGVSQSPRYKVTKRGQDVALRCDPISGHVSLYWYRQALGQGPEFLTYFNYEAQQDKSGLPNDRFSAERPEGSISTLTIQRTEQRDSAMYRCASSLRQGAYNEQFFGPGTRLTVL.

The chain links TRBV10-1 to TRBJ2-7, with D possibly being TRBD2 (6 bases). CDR3 length: 15 residues. From germline, CDR1 is WNHNN and CDR2 SYGVQD (reference sequence). Trimming took off 4 bases at V and 4 bases at J, with 17 bases between the two ends. The CDR3 loop is CASSVREKGPYEQYF. CDR3 sequence (DNA): TGCGCCAGCAGTGTTCGGGAGAAGGGGCCTTACGAGCAGTACTTC.

The chain combines TRBV5-1 with TRBJ2-7; D is possibly TRBD2 (5 bases). CDR1 is SGHRS and CDR2 is YFSETQ in the germline V gene. The CDR3 is made up of 15 amino acids. V lost 1 base to trimming and J lost 0 bases, with 11 bases between them. The CDR3 spells CASSLLGGRSYEQYF. CDR3 in DNA: TGCGCCAGCAGCTTGCTAGGAGGACGCTCCTACGAGCAGTACTTC.

A word on this clone: One end of the junction fails to match germline, which may point to a read error. V is TRBV7-9 and J is TRBJ2-7; D not resolved. Germline CDR1 is SEHNR and CDR2 is FQNEAQ (reference sequence). This CDR3 contains 16 residues. Written as DNA, the CDR3 is TGTGCCAGCAGCCCCCGGTCAGCTGGGCACTCCTCCGAGCAGTACTTC. This gives the protein CASSPRSAGHSSEQYF. The full variable domain, completed using reference TRBV7-9 and TRBJ2-7, is DTGVSQNPRHKITKRGQNVTFRCDPISEHNRLYWYRQTLGQGPEFLTYFQNEAQLEKSRLLSDRFSAERPKGSFSTLEIQRTEQGDSAMYLCASSPRSAGHSSEQYFGPGTRLTVT.

The chain has TRBV5-6 and TRBJ1-2; TRBD1 might be the D (5 bases). Trimming shortened V by 1 base and J by 4 bases, and 5 bases separated the two germline ends. CDR1 is SGHDT, CDR2 YYEEEE, per germline. The length of the CDR3 is 12 residues. Written as DNA, the CDR3 is TGTGCCAGCAGCTTGAGGGGCTATGGCTACACCTTC. Translation: CASSLRGYGYTF.

The rearrangement links TRBV29-1 to TRBJ2-3, with 9 bases identical to TRBD2. Germline loops: CDR1 SQVTM, CDR2 ANQGSEA. V lost 7 bases and J lost 3; bases outside the gene matches: 17. The CDR3 is made up of 17 amino acids. This CDR3 is CSARGATAGGWTDTQYF. In DNA form, the CDR3 reads TGCAGCGCCCGGGGGGCGACGGCGGGAGGGTGGACAGATACGCAGTATTTT.

V and J are TRBV27 and TRBJ2-3; 9 positions match TRBD1. Per the germline V gene, CDR1 is MNHEY and CDR2 is SMNVEV (reference sequence). This CDR3 has 16 residues. V was clipped by 5 bases and J by 2 bases; unmatched bases: 8. CDR3 in DNA: TGTGCCAGCAGTCCCAGACAGGGGGGGTCCACAGATACGCAGTATTTT. The encoded protein is CASSPRQGGSTDTQYF.

The rearrangement uses TRBV28 and TRBJ2-2; the D is unclear. CDR1 MDHEN and CDR2 SYDVKM come from the germline V gene. The CDR3 totals 12 residues. The V and J ends lost 2 bases and 5 bases respectively, with 3 bases between them. CDR3 residues: CASSLRTGELFF. CDR3 coding DNA: TGTGCCAGCAGTTTACGGACCGGGGAGCTGTTTTTT.

The rearrangement links TRBV12-5 to TRBJ1-3; D perhaps matches TRBD1 (5 bases). Germline CDR1 is LGHNT and CDR2 is FRNRAP. This CDR3 contains 13 residues. V was cut by 1 base and J by 4 bases, with 5 bases left in between. In nucleotides, the CDR3 is TGTGCTAGTGGTTTGGCAGGGGGAAACACCATATATTTT. It codes for CASGLAGGNTIYF.

The chain uses TRBV19 and TRBJ2-3, with 13 bases aligning to TRBD2. The germline CDR1 and CDR2 sequences are LNHDA and SQIVND (reference sequence). V gave up 5 bases and J gave up 5 bases; unmatched junction bases: 7. The CDR3 totals 16 residues. The CDR3 DNA reads TGTGCCAGTAGTGGACTAGCGGGAGAGGAAAAAGATACGCAGTATTTT. Protein sequence: CASSGLAGEEKDTQYF.

The gene calls are TRBV30 and TRBJ2-6; no firm D call. V gave up 4 bases and J gave up 0 bases, with 7 bases separating them. Germline V gene lookup returns CDR1 GTSNPN and CDR2 SVGIG (reference sequence). This CDR3 spans 14 amino acids. The CDR3 region has the DNA TGTGCCTGGAAGAGATTCTCTGGGGCCAACGTCCTGACTTTC. This sequence encodes CAWKRFSGANVLTF.

The gene calls are TRBV5-1 and TRBJ1-6; a possible D gene is TRBD1 (5 bases). The CDR3 length is 17 residues. Trimming stripped 4 bases from V and 0 bases from J, with 14 bases between. Germline V gene data show CDR1 as SGHRS and CDR2 as YFSETQ. CDR3 protein: CASSGSGQSSYNSPLHF. CDR3 sequence (DNA): TGCGCCAGCAGCGGATCAGGGCAAAGCTCCTATAATTCACCCCTCCACTTT.